Sequencing of this T cell receptor beta chain was carried out in a study of T-cell reconstitution after alpha-beta-depleted transplantation in children. Overall study findings and caveats: A year had passed since transplant, and T-cell counts and diversity by then came mostly from newly produced T cells.

A library of TCRbeta sequences, prepared with unique molecular identifiers, was generated. One entry per CDR3 protein, called by TCRdb with MiXCR from the PCR reads. The data show some 300,000 distinct CDR3 sequences, roughly 8.2% seen once. The table lists this clonotype with many counts. Its specificity is unknown. This sample comprised peripheral blood, obtained 360 days after TCRalphabeta/CD19-depleted stem cell transplant. This receptor was identified in a female patient aged 2-9 years who had a stem cell transplant for Fanconi anemia, so the T cells may come from the graft donor.

In DNA, the CDR3 is TGTGCCAGCAGTTTATTCCCTTCGGGACTAGCGGGTCCTAGCACAGATACGCAGTATTTT. Translating it yields CASSLFPSGLAGPSTDTQYF. This rearrangement joins TRBV12-3 or TRBV12-4 to TRBJ2-3; 12 bases line up with TRBD2. Losses at the gene ends were 2 bases for V and 0 bases for J; bases not matched to a gene: 12. This CDR3 has 20 residues.